What follows describes a single T cell receptor beta chain. Its antigen remains unidentified. Only in-frame clones appear in the TCRdb table, and some are missing; sequencing was by immunoSEQ multiplex PCR. Of 39,000 or so clones in the sample, roughly 90% were seen once. The data derive from a study of lymphopenia after photon versus proton radiotherapy. V lost 1 base and J lost 5, with 17 bases in between. There are 16 residues in the CDR3. The germline gives CDR1 MGHRA, CDR2 YSYEKL. Points from the study as a whole: Authors raise, but do not show, better survival with proton therapy. Larger post-nadir TCR diversity loss correlated inversely with survival in deceased patients.

This chain joins TRBV4-1 and TRBJ2-5; perhaps TRBD2 as D (5 bases). The material was peripheral blood, obtained from a patient treated with photon-based radiotherapy. The receptor's source is a man aged 55 to 70 with cholangiocarcinoma. CDR3 loop: CASSQAGLGNMETQYF. Here the CDR3 DNA reads TGCGCCAGCAGCCAAGCCGGACTGGGGAATATGGAGACCCAGTACTTC.